Listed here are 32 T cell receptor beta chains from one sample, sequenced in a study of blood T cell repertoires in COVID-19. TCRdb's table, derived via immunoSEQ multiplex PCR, lists solely in-frame clones and lacks some. The sample includes around 180,000 clones, approximately 87% of them seen just once. The sequenced material came from peripheral blood. Source of these receptors: a man aged 40-49 years with active or convalescent COVID-19.

The chain uses TRBV30 and TRBJ2-7, with D possibly TRBD1 on 5 matching bases. Looked up from germline, CDR1 is GTSNPN and CDR2 is SVGIG (reference sequence). Between the trimmed V and J ends, which lost 1 base and 2 bases, there was a span of 6 bases. CDR3 length: 12 residues. CDR3 sequence: CAWSGGTYEQYF. The CDR3 region has the DNA TGTGCCTGGAGTGGGGGCACCTACGAGCAGTACTTC.

The gene calls are TRBV4-1 and TRBJ2-1; the D gene is possibly TRBD2 (5 bases). The CDR3 totals 15 residues. Per germline, CDR1 MGHRA and CDR2 YSYEKL. V was clipped by 0 bases and J by 9 bases, with 15 bases between them. CDR3 protein: CASSQDGSWRFEQFF. In DNA form, the CDR3 reads TGCGCCAGCAGCCAAGATGGGTCCTGGAGGTTTGAGCAGTTCTTC.

V usage is TRBV20-1 and J usage is TRBJ2-3; D perhaps matches TRBD2 (6 bases). The V end lost 3 bases, the J end lost 2 bases, and 12 bases lay between the germline ends. Germline CDR1 is DFQATT and CDR2 is SNEGSKA (reference sequence). The CDR3 sequence is 14 residues long. The CDR3 reads CSASEGRITDTQYF. CDR3 coding DNA: TGCAGTGCTAGTGAAGGGAGGATCACAGATACGCAGTATTTT.

This clone was picked up one time. This sequence joins TRBV11-2 and TRBJ1-1; D not certain. The CDR3 spans 14 residues. Trimming left V 0 bases short and J 5 bases short, with 10 bases between. Germline V gives CDR1 SGHAT, CDR2 FQNNGV. CDR3 in amino acids: CASSLEPGRTEAFF. CDR3 DNA sequence: TGTGCCAGCAGCTTAGAACCGGGGAGGACTGAAGCTTTCTTT.

This chain links TRBV6-5 with TRBJ2-7, with a tentative D call TRBD1 (6 bases). CDR1 and CDR2 (germline): MNHEY, SVGAGI. The ends were cut back, 0 bases at V and 3 bases at J, with 12 bases in the middle. This CDR3 spans 15 amino acids. The CDR3 bases are TGTGCCAGCAGTTACTCTCGGCAGGGGAGCTACGAGCAGTACTTC. Residues: CASSYSRQGSYEQYF.

The chain couples TRBV23-1 to TRBJ2-1; 7 bases map to TRBD1. TRBV23-1 is marked as an open reading frame, function uncertain. This CDR3 spans 19 amino acids. J gave up 0 bases and V 0 bases, and 11 bases lay outside the gene matches. The CDR3 DNA follows: TGCGCCAGCAGTCAATCGCCCCCTGGACAGGAGCTCTCCTACAATGAGCAGTTCTTC. It translates to CASSQSPPGQELSYNEQFF.

The rearrangement uses TRBV19 and TRBJ2-4; the D is unclear. The V and J ends lost 5 bases and 7 bases respectively, with 15 bases between them. CDR1 is LNHDA and CDR2 is SQIVND in the germline V gene (reference sequence). CDR3 length: 14 amino acids. The CDR3 spells CASSANSRLNIQYF. In DNA, the CDR3 is TGTGCCAGTAGTGCCAACTCCCGACTCAACATTCAGTACTTC.

The chain employs TRBV25-1 and TRBJ1-2; D uncertain. The V and J ends lost 5 bases and 0 bases respectively, with 4 bases between them. This CDR3 has 12 amino acids. Per germline, CDR1 MGHDK and CDR2 SYGVNS. CDR3 coding DNA: TGTGCCAGCAGTCTCTCTAACTATGGCTACACCTTC. Its protein is CASSLSNYGYTF.

The chain links TRBV6-5 to TRBJ1-1; no clear D gene. The CDR3 contains 15 residues. Germline CDR1 and CDR2: MNHEY and SVGAGI. V lost 0 bases, J lost 2 bases, and 10 bases lay in between. Written as DNA, the CDR3 is TGTGCCAGCAGTTACTCCGTGGGGAGAAACACTGAAGCTTTCTTT. Translation: CASSYSVGRNTEAFF.

The chain employs TRBV6-5 and TRBJ1-1; no firm D call. The CDR3 spans 13 residues. V dropped 6 bases and J dropped 0 bases, with 8 bases sitting between them. Germline CDR1 MNHEY, CDR2 SVGAGI. CDR3 residues: CASRTDLNTEAFF. DNA for the CDR3: TGTGCCAGCAGGACGGACTTGAACACTGAAGCTTTCTTT.

The genes are TRBV6-6 and TRBJ2-1; 8 nucleotides align to TRBD2. The CDR3 sequence is 13 residues long. The germline V gene encodes CDR1 MNHNY and CDR2 SVGAGI (reference sequence). The junction had 6 bases not matched to a gene; V was cut back by 10 bases and J by 4 bases. CDR3 in amino acids: CATAGGGYNEQFF. CDR3 nucleotides: TGTGCCACCGCGGGGGGCGGGTACAATGAGCAGTTCTTC.

The gene calls are TRBV11-2 and TRBJ2-2; 8 nucleotides line up with TRBD1. V shed 2 bases, J shed 6 bases, and the junction held 8 bases outside the gene matches. The length of the CDR3 is 16 residues. Germline CDR1 reads SGHAT; CDR2 reads FQNNGV. The CDR3 DNA is TGTGCCAGCAGCTTACCAGGGGGCAGGGTTGCCGGGGAGCTGTTTTTT. It yields the protein CASSLPGGRVAGELFF.

The rearrangement links TRBV5-6 to TRBJ1-1; 10 nucleotides line up with TRBD1. V lost 4 bases to trimming and J lost 2 bases; unmatched junction nucleotides: 5. Germline V CDR1 and CDR2: SGHDT, YYEEEE. The CDR3 has 15 amino acids. Written as DNA, the CDR3 is TGTGCCAGCAGCCCAGACAGGGGGCGTAACACTGAAGCTTTCTTT. Its protein product is CASSPDRGRNTEAFF. The whole variable domain, remainder taken from reference TRBV5-6 and TRBJ1-1, is DAGVTQSPTHLIKTRGQQVTLRCSPKSGHDTVSWYQQALGQGPQFIFQYYEEEERQRGNFPDRFSGHQFPNYSSELNVNALLLGDSALYLCASSPDRGRNTEAFFGQGTRLTVV.

The table lists this clone with a count of one. The chain links TRBV30 to TRBJ1-3; tentative D call: TRBD1 (6 bases). Germline CDR1 GTSNPN, CDR2 SVGIG (reference sequence). Trimming left V 5 bases short and J 0 bases short, with 8 bases between. The CDR3 sequence is 13 residues long. The CDR3 region has the DNA TGTGCCTGGGACAGGAGCTCTGGAAACACCATATATTTT. It specifies CAWDRSSGNTIYF.

V and J are TRBV6-5 and TRBJ1-2; 9 bases align to TRBD1. Unmatched junction bases numbered 2, after V lost 6 bases and J lost 3 bases. CDR1 is MNHEY and CDR2 is SVGAGI in the germline V gene. The CDR3 spans 13 residues. The CDR3 nucleotides are TGTGCCAGCAGGCGGGACAGGGACTATGGCTACACCTTC. Encoded protein: CASRRDRDYGYTF.

This chain links TRBV20-1 with TRBJ1-2; D is ambiguous. Per the germline V gene, CDR1 is DFQATT and CDR2 is SNEGSKA (reference sequence). Trimming removed 1 base from V and 7 bases from J, with 7 bases in between. The length of the CDR3 is 11 residues. This CDR3 reads CSARAGSGYTF. The CDR3 DNA follows: TGCAGTGCTAGAGCCGGGAGTGGCTACACCTTC.

On this clone itself: Germline and junction disagree at one end, which may indicate a read error. V usage is TRBV30 and J usage is TRBJ1-1, with a tentative D call TRBD1 (6 bases). The CDR3 totals 12 residues. Germline CDR1 GTSNPN, CDR2 SVGIG (reference sequence). This CDR3 is CAWSPQTGPVGF. CDR3 DNA sequence: TGTGCCTGGAGTCCTCAAACAGGGCCTGTGGGATTT.

This chain uses TRBV5-1 with TRBJ1-1; D remains unclear. Trimming pared 0 bases from V and 11 bases from J, leaving 14 bases between. The CDR3 extends over 13 amino acids. The germline V gene encodes CDR1 SGHRS and CDR2 YFSETQ. The DNA for the CDR3 is TGCGCCAGCAGCTTGGAGTCCCGGGTAGAGGCTTTCTTT. It is translated as CASSLESRVEAFF.

The chain links TRBV25-1 to TRBJ1-2; tentatively, D is TRBD1 (6 bases). Germline loops: CDR1 MGHDK, CDR2 SYGVNS. The CDR3 is 13 residues long. V was cut by 6 bases and J by 7 bases, with 15 bases left in between. The chain's CDR3 is CASSEGRGTGYTF. DNA of the CDR3: TGTGCCAGCAGCGAAGGGAGGGGGACTGGCTACACCTTC.

The chain uses TRBV10-3 and TRBJ1-2; 8 bases align to TRBD1. CDR1 ENHRY and CDR2 SYGVKD come from the germline V gene. The junction had 3 bases not matched to a gene; V was cut back by 7 bases and J by 2 bases. The CDR3 is 13 amino acids. The CDR3 region is CAITQGANYGYTF. CDR3 nucleotide sequence: TGTGCCATCACCCAGGGGGCGAACTATGGCTACACCTTC.

The V and J genes are TRBV20-1 and TRBJ2-7; D ambiguous. The length of the CDR3 is 11 residues. Germline V gene sequence: CDR1 DFQATT, CDR2 SNEGSKA (reference sequence). Trimming shortened V by 7 bases and J by 0 bases, and 7 bases separated the two germline ends. CDR3 nucleotide sequence: TGCAGTGTGGGCGACTCCTACGAGCAGTACTTC. Amino acid sequence: CSVGDSYEQYF.

This rearrangement joins TRBV5-5 to TRBJ2-2; 9 bases align to TRBD2. Germline CDR1 and CDR2: SGHKS and YYEKEE (reference sequence). This CDR3 is 17 amino acids long. V shed 4 bases, J shed 2 bases, and the junction held 9 bases outside the gene matches. The CDR3: CASSPPGLALNTGELFF. The DNA of the CDR3 is TGTGCCAGCAGCCCTCCGGGACTAGCCCTTAACACCGGGGAGCTGTTTTTT.

This chain uses TRBV10-3 with TRBJ2-7; D unclear. CDR1 and CDR2 (germline): ENHRY, SYGVKD. This CDR3 is 16 amino acids long. V lost 2 bases to trimming and J lost 3 bases, with 17 bases between them. This CDR3 reads CAISEPPSRIRYEQYF. The CDR3 DNA follows: TGTGCCATCAGTGAGCCACCCAGTCGAATACGCTACGAGCAGTACTTC.

This clone was observed a single time. V usage is TRBV5-3 and J usage is TRBJ1-5, with 8 bases identical to TRBD1. TRBV5-3 is labeled an ORF, and its function is uncertain. The CDR3 is 15 residues long. The V gene end was trimmed by 4 bases and the J gene end by 5 bases; junction bases not matched to a gene: 8. The CDR3 nucleotides are TGTGCCAGAAGCCCGCGAGGACAGGGACATCAGCCCCAGCATTTT. Amino acids: CARSPRGQGHQPQHF.

The genes are TRBV2 and TRBJ2-7; D possibly corresponds to TRBD2 (5 bases). The V gene's germline CDR1 is SNHLY and CDR2 FYNNEI. Deletions cut 6 bases from V and 5 bases from J, with 14 bases between. CDR3 size: 13 residues. For the CDR3, the DNA is TGTGCCAGCAGGGAGGTGGGTTTCAACGAGCAGTACTTC. It codes for CASREVGFNEQYF.

The DNA of the CDR3 is TGTGCCAGCAGCTTGGGACAGCCCTACGAGCAGTACTTC. Translation gives CASSLGQPYEQYF. The V call is TRBV11-2, the J call TRBJ2-7; the match to TRBD1 covers 7 bases. V lost 3 bases to trimming and J lost 2 bases; unmatched junction nucleotides: 1. CDR3 length equals 13 residues. Germline V gene lookup returns CDR1 SGHAT and CDR2 FQNNGV.

The chain carries TRBV6-6 and TRBJ2-7; 9 bases match TRBD1. Germline V gene data show CDR1 as MNHNY and CDR2 as SVGAGI (reference sequence). Trimming at V came to 7 bases and at J to 5 bases, leaving 15 bases not matched to a gene. This CDR3 has 16 amino acids. CDR3 sequence: CASTLSGTGLLNEQYF. The CDR3 coding sequence is TGTGCCAGCACCTTGTCGGGGACAGGGTTGTTGAACGAGCAGTACTTC.

This clone showed up just a few times. This sequence joins TRBV7-8 and TRBJ2-1, with 10 nucleotides matching TRBD2. The CDR3 has 16 residues. Germline lookup yields CDR1 SGHVS and CDR2 FQNEAQ. V dropped 5 bases and J dropped 5; count of bases not matched to a gene: 9. CDR3 amino acids: CASSPRGTSGDNEQFF. CDR3 sequence (DNA): TGTGCCAGCAGCCCTCGGGGCACTAGCGGGGACAATGAGCAGTTCTTC. The complete variable domain, with remaining parts taken from reference TRBV7-8 and TRBJ2-1, reads GAGVSQSPRYKVAKRGQDVALRCDPISGHVSLFWYQQALGQGPEFLTYFQNEAQLDKSGLPSDRFFAERPEGSVSTLKIQRTQQEDSAVYLCASSPRGTSGDNEQFFGPGTRLTVL.

The gene calls are TRBV6-5 and TRBJ2-7, with 7 bases matching TRBD2. This CDR3 region has 14 residues. Germline V gene lookup returns CDR1 MNHEY and CDR2 SVGAGI. Unmatched junction bases numbered 4, after V lost 5 bases and J lost 0 bases. The CDR3 bases are TGTGCCAGCAGTCGCGGGGGATTCTCCTACGAGCAGTACTTC. Amino acid sequence: CASSRGGFSYEQYF.

Worth noting for this clone: A junction end diverges from the germline sequence, so it may reflect a read error. The J gene is TRBJ1-6, the V gene TRBV3-1 (or the pseudogene TRBV3-2); D gene ambiguous. Germline lookup yields CDR1 LGHDT and CDR2 YNNKEL (reference sequence). This CDR3 is built from 16 residues. CDR3 region: CASSQSPLGNNSPLHF. The CDR3 coding sequence is TGTGCCAGCAGCCAATCCCCCCTAGGCAATAACTCACCCCTCCACTTT.

The chain recombines TRBV19 with TRBJ2-4, with 7 bases that match TRBD2. The V and J ends lost 3 bases and 0 bases, in that order; junction bases with no gene match: 11. Germline-derived CDR1 and CDR2 are LNHDA and SQIVND (reference sequence). The CDR3 runs 18 residues. CDR3 residues: CASSIGWRGKLAKNIQYF. Written as DNA, the CDR3 is TGTGCCAGTAGTATCGGGTGGCGGGGGAAACTAGCCAAAAACATTCAGTACTTC.

This rearrangement joins TRBV7-9 to TRBJ2-1, with 7 bases lining up with TRBD2. Losses at the gene ends were 1 base for V and 8 bases for J; bases not matched to a gene: 8. The CDR3 runs 15 residues. Germline V gene lookup returns CDR1 SEHNR and CDR2 FQNEAQ (reference sequence). CDR3 loop: CASSLVLGRADEQFF. For the CDR3, the DNA is TGTGCCAGCAGCTTAGTTTTGGGGAGGGCCGATGAGCAGTTCTTC.